These 18 T cell receptor beta chains were sequenced from one sample in a study of T cells after yellow fever vaccination. TCRdb redid the calling of the 5' RACE reads with MiXCR, one entry per CDR3 protein. The table shows hundreds of thousands of distinct CDR3 sequences, with roughly 21% occurring only once. The starting material was PBMCs, obtained 15 days after the yellow fever booster vaccination. All receptors derive from a man younger than 45 who received the YFV17D yellow fever vaccine.

Only a few counts were recorded for this clonotype. The V and J genes are TRBV4-3 and TRBJ2-3; 10 nucleotides line up with TRBD2. The J segment lost 4 bases and the V segment lost 0 bases, leaving 13 bases of the junction unmatched. The germline CDR1 and CDR2 sequences are LGHNA and YSLEER. There are 19 residues in the CDR3. The CDR3 protein is CASSQDTRASGSWADTQYF. DNA for the CDR3: TGCGCCAGCAGCCAAGATACTAGGGCTAGCGGGAGTTGGGCAGATACGCAGTATTTT.

This clonotype was counted a few times. The V call is TRBV15, the J call TRBJ2-5; 11 nucleotides agree with TRBD1. CDR1 is LNHNV and CDR2 is YYDKDF in the germline V gene (reference sequence). Losses at the gene ends were 3 bases for V and 4 bases for J; bases not matched to a gene: 7. The CDR3 length is 16 residues. CDR3 in amino acids: CATSSEDRGQGETQYF. The CDR3, as DNA: TGTGCCACCAGCAGTGAGGACAGGGGGCAGGGAGAGACCCAGTACTTC.

The rearrangement joins TRBV4-3 to TRBJ2-3; D gene ambiguous. From germline, CDR1 is LGHNA and CDR2 YSLEER. The CDR3 loop spans 16 amino acids. Trimming pared 0 bases from V and 0 bases from J, leaving 10 bases between. CDR3 coding DNA: TGCGCCAGCAGCCAAGATTACCAGTGGAGCACAGATACGCAGTATTTT. Its protein product is CASSQDYQWSTDTQYF.

This clonotype was counted a few times. The J gene is TRBJ1-1, the V gene TRBV5-5; D gene ambiguous. Trimming took off 7 bases at V and 0 bases at J, with 13 bases between the two ends. CDR1 is SGHKS, CDR2 YYEKEE, per germline (reference sequence). The CDR3 sequence is 14 residues long. The CDR3 here is CASDLGPMNTEAFF. In DNA, the CDR3 is TGTGCCAGCGATCTGGGCCCCATGAACACTGAAGCTTTCTTT.

The chain employs TRBV6-5 and TRBJ2-1, with 8 bases fitting TRBD2. Germline CDR1 reads MNHEY; CDR2 reads SVGAGI. This CDR3 has 19 amino acids. J was trimmed by 0 bases and V by 0 bases; bases with no gene match: 10. This chain's CDR3 is CASSYSISGTGASYNEQFF. The CDR3 bases are TGTGCCAGCAGTTACTCTATTAGCGGGACTGGTGCCTCCTACAATGAGCAGTTCTTC.

This clonotype was detected a few times. The V call is TRBV24-1, the J call TRBJ2-7; perhaps TRBD2 as D (6 bases). The V end lost 4 bases, the J end lost 4 bases, and 19 bases lay between the germline ends. Germline-derived CDR1 and CDR2 are KGHDR and SFDVKD. CDR3 length equals 16 residues. The CDR3 loop reads CATSDRFRDSDYEQYF. The CDR3 DNA sequence: TGTGCCACCAGTGACCGATTCCGGGACTCGGATTACGAGCAGTACTTC.

This chain connects TRBV12-5 to TRBJ2-4; TRBD1 matches at 9 bases. Germline lookup yields CDR1 LGHNT and CDR2 FRNRAP. The CDR3 is 14 amino acids. The ends lost 5 bases at V and 8 bases at J; junction bases unmatched: 7. The CDR3 region has the DNA TGTGCTAGTGGTAACGGACAGGGGTTTGACATTCAGTACTTC. As protein: CASGNGQGFDIQYF.

This clonotype appeared a few times. The chain joins TRBV12-5 to TRBJ2-7, with TRBD1 matching over 10 bases. The germline CDR1 and CDR2 sequences are LGHNT and FRNRAP. V trimming: 6 bases; J trimming: 5 bases; junction bases outside the gene matches: 10. CDR3 length: 15 amino acids. For the CDR3, the DNA is TGTGCTAGTGGCCCTCCGACAGGGGGCAAGGACGAGCAGTACTTC. As protein: CASGPPTGGKDEQYF.

This clonotype was counted only a few times. This chain connects TRBV6-2 or TRBV6-3 to TRBJ2-7; TRBD2 agrees at 10 bases. Trimming cost V 5 bases and J 2 bases; bases outside gene matches: 6. Germline V gives CDR1 MNHEY, CDR2 SVGEGT. The CDR3 has 15 residues. The CDR3: CASSGSGRAAYEQYF. The CDR3 nucleotides read TGTGCCAGCAGTGGGAGCGGGAGGGCCGCCTACGAGCAGTACTTC.

In its sample, this clonotype was seen a few times. V usage is TRBV27 and J usage is TRBJ2-7, with 10 bases matching TRBD1. The germline V gene has CDR1 MNHEY and CDR2 SMNVEV (reference sequence). J was trimmed by 7 bases and V by 6 bases; bases with no gene match: 15. The CDR3 sequence is 16 residues long. In DNA form, the CDR3 reads TGTGCCAGCAGCCTAAAACAGGGACAGGGGATTCGGGAGCAGTACTTC. Protein sequence: CASSLKQGQGIREQYF.

This clonotype appeared a single time. The chain employs TRBV7-8 and TRBJ2-2; the D gene is possibly TRBD2 (5 bases). The germline CDR1 and CDR2 sequences are SGHVS and FQNEAQ. Trimming took 5 bases from V and 6 from J, leaving 13 bases between them. This CDR3 spans 14 amino acids. The CDR3 bases are TGTGCCAGCAGCCTTACTAGAAACCCCGGGGAGCTGTTTTTT. Translated, it gives CASSLTRNPGELFF.

This clonotype showed up just a few times. The chain combines TRBV7-8 with TRBJ2-7, with 8 bases matching TRBD2. V gave up 3 bases and J gave up 2 bases; unmatched junction bases: 3. Germline lookup yields CDR1 SGHVS and CDR2 FQNEAQ. The CDR3 sequence is 14 residues long. CDR3 amino acids: CASSFGTRTYEQYF. The CDR3 bases are TGTGCCAGCAGCTTCGGGACTAGAACCTACGAGCAGTACTTC.

The chain uses TRBV24-1 and TRBJ2-5; TRBD1 agrees at 11 bases. In germline, CDR1 is KGHDR, CDR2 SFDVKD. V gave up 10 bases and J gave up 5 bases; unmatched junction bases: 5. The length of the CDR3 is 13 residues. CDR3 sequence: CATGQGALETQYF. The CDR3 DNA follows: TGTGCCACTGGACAGGGGGCGCTTGAGACCCAGTACTTC.

CDR3 residues: CASSTGTSGTLQETQYF. The CDR3 nucleotides read TGTGCCAGCAGTACAGGGACTAGCGGGACCCTCCAAGAGACCCAGTACTTC. The V gene is TRBV6-1, the J gene TRBJ2-5; 13 bases are shared with TRBD2. Trimming cost V 5 bases and J 1 base; bases outside gene matches: 7. Germline values: CDR1 MNHNS, CDR2 SASEGT. This CDR3 contains 17 residues.

This clonotype appeared a few times. The chain joins TRBV12-3 or TRBV12-4 to TRBJ2-5; 12 bases fit TRBD2. The CDR3 loop spans 14 amino acids. V trimming: 6 bases; J trimming: 5 bases; junction bases outside the gene matches: 4. The CDR3: CASSLAGGYETQYF. In nucleotides, the CDR3 is TGTGCCAGCAGCCTAGCGGGAGGGTACGAGACCCAGTACTTC.

This clonotype was observed a handful of times. The chain combines TRBV27 with TRBJ2-1; 10 bases are shared with TRBD2. The CDR3 sequence is 15 residues long. CDR1 is MNHEY and CDR2 is SMNVEV in the germline V gene (reference sequence). The trim removed 2 bases at V and 7 bases at J, leaving 5 bases unmatched. This chain's CDR3 is CASSLPGLAPNEQFF. DNA of the CDR3: TGTGCCAGCAGTTTACCGGGACTAGCGCCGAATGAGCAGTTCTTC.

In this sample, this clonotype is medium-sized (0.01 to 0.1%). The V call is TRBV19, the J call TRBJ2-5; D possibly corresponds to TRBD2 (6 bases). Trimming shortened V by 3 bases and J by 4 bases, and 9 bases separated the two germline ends. Germline CDR1 LNHDA, CDR2 SQIVND (reference sequence). The CDR3 has 13 amino acids. The CDR3 sequence: CASSMEGAETQYF. CDR3 bases: TGTGCCAGTAGTATGGAGGGAGCAGAGACCCAGTACTTC.

This clonotype was observed a handful of times. This chain links TRBV28 with TRBJ2-7; 9 positions match TRBD2. The CDR3 totals 13 residues. Trimming at V came to 4 bases and at J to 10 bases, leaving 8 bases not matched to a gene. Germline values: CDR1 MDHEN, CDR2 SYDVKM. The CDR3 here is CASSSGLAGTQYF. DNA of the CDR3: TGTGCCAGCAGTTCCGGTCTAGCGGGAACCCAGTACTTC.